This TCR beta chain was captured by sequencing in a study of cytomegalovirus exposure and HLA in healthy donors. V dropped 3 bases and J dropped 1 base, with 9 bases sitting between them. The CDR3 runs to 14 residues. CDR1 is ENHRY and CDR2 is SYGVKD in the germline V gene. Comments on this clone: Its antigen remains unidentified.

Primers included in the PCR were 60 Vbeta and 13 Jbeta primers. This table comes from immunoSEQ multiplex PCR, and its TCRdb copy is limited to in-frame clones, with some not included. Of approximately 97,000 clones in the sample, about four fifths were seen once. Study-level points and caveats: Some segments of the V type, notably TRBV6-2 and TRBV6-3, were excluded as indistinguishable. Upon later analysis, HLA-associated TCR beta chains proved more clonally expanded than other, equally common chains. Certain sequence variants were highly shared and formed a cluster, and this cluster was likely a sequencing artifact.

The rearrangement uses TRBV10-3 and TRBJ1-2; possibly TRBD1 for D (6 bases). The sequencing input was PBMCs. The source is a woman aged 40 to 50 in good health and CMV-seropositive. This CDR3 reads CAISDWTVNYGYTF. CDR3 sequence (DNA): TGTGCCATCAGTGACTGGACAGTTAACTATGGCTACACCTTC.